A selection of T cell receptor beta chains follows, all from one sample in a study of T cells in Graves' hyperthyroidism and ophthalmopathy. TCRdb passed the multiplex PCR reads through MiXCR, listing each CDR3 protein once. The repertoire holds approximately 620,000 distinct CDR3 sequences, roughly 15% seen once, with about 3.5% in the top ten. The specimen was blood. These receptor sequences come from a woman in her thirties or forties with Graves' ophthalmopathy. The CDR3 runs from the conserved cysteine through the conserved F or W. The D gene is left open where the match is weak. Size tells how often a clone was seen (once, few, many) or the class of an expanded clone, and some rows leave it out.

V gene: TRBV28; clone size: few; J gene: TRBJ1-5; D gene: TRBD1; CDR3 DNA: TGTGCCAGCAGTCCCTTGGGGACAGATCCAAATCAGCCCCAGCATTTT; CDR3 protein: CASSPLGTDPNQPQHF
V gene: TRBV28; clone size: many; J gene: TRBJ2-1; D gene: TRBD1; CDR3 DNA: TGTGCCAGCAGACCAACAGGGGGGTCCTACAATGAGCAGTTCTTC; CDR3 protein: CASRPTGGSYNEQFF
V gene: TRBV3-1; clone size: many; J gene: TRBJ1-4; D gene: NA; CDR3 DNA: TGTGCCAGCAGCCCCCGACTCAATGAAAAACTGTTTTTT; CDR3 protein: CASSPRLNEKLFF
V gene: TRBV6-5; clone size: few; J gene: TRBJ2-7; D gene: NA; CDR3 DNA: TGTGCCAGCAGTTACTCTGTCGGCCCCTACTACGAGCAGTACTTC; CDR3 protein: CASSYSVGPYYEQYF
V gene: TRBV11-2; clone size: NA; J gene: TRBJ2-7; D gene: NA; CDR3 DNA: TGTGCCAGCAGCTTAGGCTTGGGACTGGCATCCTACGAGCAGTACTTC; CDR3 protein: CASSLGLGLASYEQYF
V gene: TRBV20-1; clone size: NA; J gene: TRBJ2-5; D gene: NA; CDR3 DNA: TGCAGTTTACCAAGGGGGGCCGGAGAGACCCAGTACTTC; CDR3 protein: CSLPRGAGETQYF
V gene: TRBV29-1; clone size: few; J gene: TRBJ2-2; D gene: NA; CDR3 DNA: TGCAGCGTTGAAGATCGTCAGACTGGTAGGGACACCGGGGAGCTGTTTTTT; CDR3 protein: CSVEDRQTGRDTGELFF
V gene: TRBV5-1; clone size: few; J gene: TRBJ2-5; D gene: TRBD2; CDR3 DNA: TGCGCCAGCAGCAACGCGTGGGGAGGGGAGACCCAGTACTTC; CDR3 protein: CASSNAWGGETQYF
V gene: TRBV18; clone size: many; J gene: TRBJ2-3; D gene: TRBD1; CDR3 DNA: TGTGCCAGCTCATCCTTAACCGGGACAGAGTTTACAGATACGCAGTATTTT; CDR3 protein: CASSSLTGTEFTDTQYF
V gene: TRBV28; clone size: few; J gene: TRBJ1-5; D gene: NA; CDR3 DNA: TGTGCCAGCAGTTTAAGGGGCGGGGGCCGCAATCAGCCCCAGCATTTT; CDR3 protein: CASSLRGGGRNQPQHF
V gene: TRBV30; clone size: many; J gene: TRBJ1-1; D gene: NA; CDR3 DNA: TGTGCCTGGAGACGCCGGAACACTGAAGCTTTCTTT; CDR3 protein: CAWRRRNTEAFF
V gene: TRBV6-1; clone size: NA; J gene: TRBJ1-4; D gene: NA; CDR3 DNA: TGTGCCAGCAGTGAAGCCAGACCAACTAATGAAAAACTGTTTTTT; CDR3 protein: CASSEARPTNEKLFF
V gene: TRBV2; clone size: many; J gene: TRBJ2-7; D gene: NA; CDR3 DNA: TGTGCCAGCAGCGGGACCTACGAGCAGTACTTC; CDR3 protein: CASSGTYEQYF
V gene: TRBV11-2; clone size: many; J gene: TRBJ2-3; D gene: NA; CDR3 DNA: TGTGCCAGCAGCTCCATTGGGGGGGCCTTGGCGACGCAGTATTTT; CDR3 protein: CASSSIGGALATQYF
V gene: TRBV12-3/TRBV12-4; clone size: NA; J gene: TRBJ2-3; D gene: NA; CDR3 DNA: TGTGCCAGCAGTTTAGCAGGAGGGGGCAACGCAGATACGCAGTATTTT; CDR3 protein: CASSLAGGGNADTQYF
V gene: TRBV27; clone size: NA; J gene: TRBJ2-3; D gene: NA; CDR3 DNA: TGTGCCAGCAGTTTATGGGCGGAGGTAGATACGCAGTATTTT; CDR3 protein: CASSLWAEVDTQYF
V gene: TRBV29-1; clone size: NA; J gene: TRBJ2-7; D gene: TRBD2; CDR3 DNA: TGCAGCGTTGCGGCTAGCGGGACTTACGAGCAGTACTTC; CDR3 protein: CSVAASGTYEQYF
V gene: TRBV2; clone size: many; J gene: TRBJ2-1; D gene: TRBD1; CDR3 DNA: TGTGCCAGCCGATGGGGGACAGGCTCCTACAATGAGCAGTTCTTC; CDR3 protein: CASRWGTGSYNEQFF
V gene: TRBV5-6; clone size: few; J gene: TRBJ2-7; D gene: TRBD1; CDR3 DNA: TGTGCCAGCAGCCGGGGGACAGGGGTGAGGCGCGAGCAGTACTTC; CDR3 protein: CASSRGTGVRREQYF
V gene: TRBV5-1; clone size: many; J gene: TRBJ2-1; D gene: NA; CDR3 DNA: TGTGCCAGCAGCTTGTCTAGCTCCTACAATGAGCAGTTCTTC; CDR3 protein: CASSLSSSYNEQFF
V gene: TRBV20-1; clone size: NA; J gene: TRBJ2-5; D gene: NA; CDR3 DNA: TGCAGTGCCCGACCGGGACATCAAGAGACCCAGTACTTC; CDR3 protein: CSARPGHQETQYF
V gene: TRBV18; clone size: many; J gene: TRBJ1-1; D gene: TRBD1; CDR3 DNA: TGTGCCAGCCAAACCGGGACAGTCATGAACACTGAAGCTTTCTTT; CDR3 protein: CASQTGTVMNTEAFF
V gene: TRBV5-1; clone size: many; J gene: TRBJ2-1; D gene: NA; CDR3 DNA: TGCGCCAGCAGCTTGGGAAGTATCACCTACAATGAGCAGTTCTTC; CDR3 protein: CASSLGSITYNEQFF
V gene: TRBV5-1; clone size: few; J gene: TRBJ2-1; D gene: TRBD2; CDR3 DNA: TGCGCCAGCAGCTTGGGGACTAGCGGGTTCTACAATGAGCAGTTCTTC; CDR3 protein: CASSLGTSGFYNEQFF
V gene: TRBV29-1; clone size: few; J gene: TRBJ2-1; D gene: NA; CDR3 DNA: TGCAGCGTTTGTCCCCCCCCACTCAATGAGCAGTTCTTC; CDR3 protein: CSVCPPPLNEQFF
V gene: TRBV19; clone size: once; J gene: TRBJ1-4; D gene: NA; CDR3 DNA: TGTGCCAGTAGTGAGTACGGGACCGAGGGCAGTGAAAAACTGTTTTTT; CDR3 protein: CASSEYGTEGSEKLFF
V gene: TRBV6-2/TRBV6-3; clone size: NA; J gene: TRBJ1-5; D gene: NA; CDR3 DNA: TGTGCCAGCAGTTCGCCGACGAATAATCAGCCCCAGCATTTT; CDR3 protein: CASSSPTNNQPQHF
V gene: TRBV10-3; clone size: few; J gene: TRBJ2-7; D gene: TRBD1; CDR3 DNA: TGTGCCATCAGTGACACGTCCGGGACAGGGGATCGCGAGCAGTACTTC; CDR3 protein: CAISDTSGTGDREQYF
V gene: TRBV12-3/TRBV12-4; clone size: many; J gene: TRBJ2-7; D gene: NA; CDR3 DNA: TGTGCCAGCAGTTTAGGTCTGAGGCCCTACGAGCAGTACTTC; CDR3 protein: CASSLGLRPYEQYF
V gene: TRBV28; clone size: many; J gene: TRBJ2-7; D gene: TRBD1; CDR3 DNA: TGTGCCAGCAGCCGGACAGGGAGCTCCTACGAGCAGTACTTC; CDR3 protein: CASSRTGSSYEQYF
V gene: TRBV2; clone size: few; J gene: TRBJ1-2; D gene: NA; CDR3 DNA: TGTGCCAGCAAGGACAGCAACATTAACTATGGCTACACCTTC; CDR3 protein: CASKDSNINYGYTF
V gene: TRBV2; clone size: many; J gene: TRBJ1-6; D gene: NA; CDR3 DNA: TGTGCCAGCACTACAGGCATAAATTCACCCCTCCACTTT; CDR3 protein: CASTTGINSPLHF
V gene: TRBV2; clone size: many; J gene: TRBJ1-4; D gene: NA; CDR3 DNA: TGTGCCAGCAGTGAAGACGGAGGCGGAGGTGAAAAACTGTTTTTT; CDR3 protein: CASSEDGGGGEKLFF
V gene: TRBV12-3/TRBV12-4; clone size: many; J gene: TRBJ2-3; D gene: NA; CDR3 DNA: TGTGCCAGCAGTTTGAGGGGGGCTGGCACAGATACGCAGTATTTT; CDR3 protein: CASSLRGAGTDTQYF
V gene: TRBV18; clone size: few; J gene: TRBJ1-4; D gene: NA; CDR3 DNA: TGTGCCAGCTCACCGGACAGCCGTCCAACTAATGAAAAACTGTTTTTT; CDR3 protein: CASSPDSRPTNEKLFF
V gene: TRBV6-1; clone size: NA; J gene: TRBJ2-7; D gene: NA; CDR3 DNA: TGTGCCAGCAGTGCCCGGAGGGCTTCTACGGCCGAGCAGTACTTC; CDR3 protein: CASSARRASTAEQYF
V gene: TRBV15; clone size: NA; J gene: TRBJ2-2; D gene: NA; CDR3 DNA: TGTGCCACCAGTCGCCAAAGAGGGACCGGGGAGCTGTTTTTT; CDR3 protein: CATSRQRGTGELFF
V gene: TRBV18; clone size: NA; J gene: TRBJ1-5; D gene: TRBD1; CDR3 DNA: TGTGCCAGCTCAGAGGGACAGAATAGCAATCAGCCCCAGCATTTT; CDR3 protein: CASSEGQNSNQPQHF
V gene: TRBV19; clone size: few; J gene: TRBJ2-1; D gene: TRBD2; CDR3 DNA: TGTGCCACCAGGACTAGCGGGATCTACAATGAGCAGTTCTTC; CDR3 protein: CATRTSGIYNEQFF
V gene: TRBV30; clone size: NA; J gene: TRBJ2-7; D gene: TRBD1; CDR3 DNA: TGTGCCGTAGGGCGGGACAGGGGTTACGAGCAGTACTTC; CDR3 protein: CAVGRDRGYEQYF
V gene: TRBV7-6; clone size: few; J gene: TRBJ1-3; D gene: NA; CDR3 DNA: TGTGCCAGCAGCTTAGGTCAAGGAAACACCATATATTTT; CDR3 protein: CASSLGQGNTIYF
V gene: TRBV15; clone size: few; J gene: TRBJ2-1; D gene: TRBD2; CDR3 DNA: TGTGCCACCAGCATTCCCTCCGGACTAGCGGGAGGGAGCTCCTACAATGAGCAGTTCTTC; CDR3 protein: CATSIPSGLAGGSSYNEQFF
V gene: TRBV5-1; clone size: many; J gene: TRBJ1-5; D gene: NA; CDR3 DNA: TGCGCCAGCAGCATAGGGGAGCGTGGGATTGAAGCCCAGCATTTT; CDR3 protein: CASSIGERGIEAQHF
V gene: TRBV12-3/TRBV12-4; clone size: many; J gene: TRBJ2-1; D gene: NA; CDR3 DNA: TGTGCCAGCAGTTTTTCTGGCACGTCCTACAATGAGCAGTTCTTC; CDR3 protein: CASSFSGTSYNEQFF
V gene: TRBV5-6; clone size: many; J gene: TRBJ2-5; D gene: TRBD2; CDR3 DNA: TGTGCCAGCAGCTTAGGACTAGCGGGCCAAGAGACCCAGTACTTC; CDR3 protein: CASSLGLAGQETQYF
V gene: TRBV6-1; clone size: many; J gene: TRBJ2-1; D gene: NA; CDR3 DNA: TGTGCCAGCAGTGAAGAGTGGTGGGCAGGGGCCCCGAAATCCAATGAGCAGTTCTTC; CDR3 protein: CASSEEWWAGAPKSNEQFF
V gene: TRBV7-2; clone size: few; J gene: TRBJ1-3; D gene: NA; CDR3 DNA: TGTGCCAGCAGCCAAACCTGGGACACCATATATTTT; CDR3 protein: CASSQTWDTIYF
V gene: TRBV5-1; clone size: many; J gene: TRBJ2-2; D gene: NA; CDR3 DNA: TGCGCCAGCAGCTTGGAAGGGATAACGAACACCGGGGAGCTGTTTTTT; CDR3 protein: CASSLEGITNTGELFF
V gene: TRBV7-2; clone size: NA; J gene: TRBJ2-1; D gene: NA; CDR3 DNA: TGTGCCAGCAGCTTAGCGCTCGGCAGAAGTACTGAGCAGTTCTTC; CDR3 protein: CASSLALGRSTEQFF
V gene: TRBV20-1; clone size: many; J gene: TRBJ2-5; D gene: TRBD2; CDR3 DNA: TGCACTATAGCGGGGAGGCAGGGAGAGACCCAGTACTTC; CDR3 protein: CTIAGRQGETQYF